This T cell receptor (beta chain) was retrieved from a study of T cell responses to AZD1222 COVID-19 vaccine. Germline-derived CDR1 and CDR2 are LGHDT and YNNKEL (reference sequence). Trimming cost V 8 bases and J 1 base, with 5 bases left between them. CDR3 size: 11 residues. TCRdb's table, derived via immunoSEQ multiplex PCR, lists solely in-frame clones and lacks some. The table has 90,000 to 150,000 clones, around 90% seen once. The sample here was peripheral blood, taken 28 days after the second AZD1222 dose. This sequence joins TRBV3-1 (or the pseudogene TRBV3-2) and TRBJ1-1, with D hard to call. This TCR was sampled from an adult who received the AZD1222 COVID-19 vaccine. CDR3 bases: TGTGCCAGCGGTCAGAACACTGAAGCTTTCTTT. Residues: CASGQNTEAFF.